The T cell receptor beta chain described here comes from a study of type 1 regulatory T cells. Overall study: T-allo10 is a Tr1-enriched, alloantigen-specific CD4 T cell product made in vitro.

The CDR3 contains 10 residues. V lost 4 bases to trimming and J lost 8 bases, with 9 bases between them. The germline V gene has CDR1 DFQATT and CDR2 SNEGSKA (reference sequence). TCRdb re-called the reads through MiXCR, storing one row per CDR3 protein. Here the sample spans about 74,000 distinct CDR3 sequences, roughly three fifths being singletons. Points on this clonotype: Its antigen remains unknown.

T-allo10 cells from the graft donor were described as anergic, host-alloantigen-specific, and alloantigen-specific suppressors. This sequence was found in a human donor in good health. This chain links TRBV20-1 with TRBJ2-7; D possibly matches TRBD1 or TRBD2 (5 bases each). The sequencing sample was made of cultured T cells, either the whole culture or a sorted T cell fraction (not recorded which). The subset denotes: Tr1-enriched cell product generated in vitro against host alloantigens. The CDR3 DNA follows: TGCAGTGCTACCGGGACCCAGCAGTACTTC. Amino acid sequence: CSATGTQQYF.